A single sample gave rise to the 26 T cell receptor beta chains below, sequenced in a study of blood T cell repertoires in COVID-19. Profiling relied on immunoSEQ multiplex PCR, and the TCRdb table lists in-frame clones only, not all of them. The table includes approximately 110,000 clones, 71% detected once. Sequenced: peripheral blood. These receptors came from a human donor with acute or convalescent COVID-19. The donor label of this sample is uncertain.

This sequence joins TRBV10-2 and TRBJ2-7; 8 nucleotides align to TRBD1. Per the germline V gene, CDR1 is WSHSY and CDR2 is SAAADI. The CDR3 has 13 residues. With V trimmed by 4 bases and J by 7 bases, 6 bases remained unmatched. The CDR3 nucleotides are TGCGCCAGCAGTGCGACAGGGGCGTCTGAGCAGTACTTC. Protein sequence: CASSATGASEQYF.

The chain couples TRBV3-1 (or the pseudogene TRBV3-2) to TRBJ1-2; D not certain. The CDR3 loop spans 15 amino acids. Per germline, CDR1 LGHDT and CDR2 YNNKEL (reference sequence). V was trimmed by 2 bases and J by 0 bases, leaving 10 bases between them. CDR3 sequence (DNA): TGTGCCAGCAGCCAACGGAGTGTCGCTAACTATGGCTACACCTTC. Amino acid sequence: CASSQRSVANYGYTF.

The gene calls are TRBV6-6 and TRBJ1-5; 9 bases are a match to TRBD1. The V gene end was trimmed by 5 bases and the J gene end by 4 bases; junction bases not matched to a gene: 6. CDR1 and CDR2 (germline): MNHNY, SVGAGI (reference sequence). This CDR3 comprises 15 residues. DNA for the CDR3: TGTGCCAGCAGTAAGGGACAGGGAAGGAATCAGCCCCAGCATTTT. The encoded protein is CASSKGQGRNQPQHF.

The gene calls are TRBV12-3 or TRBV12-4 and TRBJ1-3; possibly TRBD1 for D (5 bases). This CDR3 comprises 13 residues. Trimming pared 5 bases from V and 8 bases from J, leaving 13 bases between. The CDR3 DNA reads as TGTGCCAGCAGTACATCGTTAGGGGACACCATATATTTT. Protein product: CASSTSLGDTIYF.

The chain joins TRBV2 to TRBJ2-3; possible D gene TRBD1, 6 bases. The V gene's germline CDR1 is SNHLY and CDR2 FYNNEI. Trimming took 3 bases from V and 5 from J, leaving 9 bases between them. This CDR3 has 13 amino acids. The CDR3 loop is CASSEARGDTQYF. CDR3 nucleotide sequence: TGTGCCAGCAGTGAGGCCAGGGGAGATACGCAGTATTTT. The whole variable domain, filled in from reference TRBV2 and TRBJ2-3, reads EPEVTQTPSHQVTQMGQEVILRCVPISNHLYFYWYRQILGQKVEFLVSFYNNEISEKSEIFDDQFSVERPDGSNFTLKIRSTKLEDSAMYFCASSEARGDTQYFGPGTRLTVL.

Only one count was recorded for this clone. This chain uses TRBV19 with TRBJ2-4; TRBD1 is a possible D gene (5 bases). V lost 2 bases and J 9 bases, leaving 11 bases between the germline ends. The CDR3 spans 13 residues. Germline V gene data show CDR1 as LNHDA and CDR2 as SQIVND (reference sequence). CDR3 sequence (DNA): TGTGCCAGTAGTATAATTGGTAGGGGCATTCAGTACTTC. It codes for CASSIIGRGIQYF.

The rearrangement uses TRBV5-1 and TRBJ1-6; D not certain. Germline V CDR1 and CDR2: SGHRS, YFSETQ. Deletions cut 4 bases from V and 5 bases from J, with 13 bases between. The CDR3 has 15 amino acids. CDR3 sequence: CASSTEGGHNSPLHF. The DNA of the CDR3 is TGCGCCAGCAGCACGGAGGGAGGGCATAATTCACCCCTCCACTTT.

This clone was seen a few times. CDR3 coding DNA: TGTGCCAGCTCATTCGACAGGGGAAACGGCTACACCTTC. As protein: CASSFDRGNGYTF. The V call is TRBV18, the J call TRBJ1-2; 8 bases line up with TRBD1. This CDR3 has 13 residues. J lost 8 bases, V lost 5 bases, and 7 bases had no gene match. CDR1 is KGHSH and CDR2 is LQKENI in the germline V gene.

The CDR3 sequence: CASSYSRVWPQHF. CDR3 sequence (DNA): TGTGCCAGCAGTTACTCCCGGGTTTGGCCCCAGCATTTT. The chain recombines TRBV6-5 with TRBJ1-5; D gene unclear. V lost 0 bases, J lost 9 bases, and 9 bases lay in between. The CDR3 totals 13 residues. Germline V gene sequence: CDR1 MNHEY, CDR2 SVGAGI.

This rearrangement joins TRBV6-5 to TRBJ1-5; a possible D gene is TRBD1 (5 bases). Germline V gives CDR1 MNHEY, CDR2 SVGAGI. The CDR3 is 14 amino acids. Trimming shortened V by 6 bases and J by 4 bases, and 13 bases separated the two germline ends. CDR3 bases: TGTGCCAGCAGCAGACGACAGAATAATCAGCCCCAGCATTTT. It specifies CASSRRQNNQPQHF.

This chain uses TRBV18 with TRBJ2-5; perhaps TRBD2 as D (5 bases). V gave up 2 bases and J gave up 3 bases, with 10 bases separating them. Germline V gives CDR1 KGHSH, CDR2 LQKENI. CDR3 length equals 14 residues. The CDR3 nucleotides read TGTGCCAGCTCACCAAGAGGGTATAAAGAGACCCAGTACTTC. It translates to CASSPRGYKETQYF.

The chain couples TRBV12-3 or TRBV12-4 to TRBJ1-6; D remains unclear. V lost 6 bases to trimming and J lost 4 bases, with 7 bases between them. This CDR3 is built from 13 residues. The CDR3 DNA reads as TGTGCCAGCAGGTCGCGGTATAATTCACCCCTCCACTTT. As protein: CASRSRYNSPLHF.

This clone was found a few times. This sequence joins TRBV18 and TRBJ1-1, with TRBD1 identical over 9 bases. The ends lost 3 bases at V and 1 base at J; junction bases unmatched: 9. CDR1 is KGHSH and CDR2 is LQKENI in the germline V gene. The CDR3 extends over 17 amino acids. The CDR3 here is CASSPDRGPVGNTEAFF. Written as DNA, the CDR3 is TGTGCCAGCTCACCGGACAGGGGCCCCGTCGGGAACACTGAAGCTTTCTTT.

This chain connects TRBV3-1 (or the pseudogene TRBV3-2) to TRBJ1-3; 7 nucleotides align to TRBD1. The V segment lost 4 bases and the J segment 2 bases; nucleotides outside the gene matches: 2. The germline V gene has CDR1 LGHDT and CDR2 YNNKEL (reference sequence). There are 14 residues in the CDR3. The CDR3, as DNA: TGTGCCAGCAGCCCAGGGACAGCTGGAAACACCATATATTTT. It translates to CASSPGTAGNTIYF.

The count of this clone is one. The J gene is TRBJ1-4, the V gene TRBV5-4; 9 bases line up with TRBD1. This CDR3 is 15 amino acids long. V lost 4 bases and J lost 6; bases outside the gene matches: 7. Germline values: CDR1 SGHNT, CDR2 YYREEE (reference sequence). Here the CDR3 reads CASSLPGQGYEKLFF. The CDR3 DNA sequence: TGTGCCAGCAGCCTACCGGGACAGGGCTATGAAAAACTGTTTTTT.

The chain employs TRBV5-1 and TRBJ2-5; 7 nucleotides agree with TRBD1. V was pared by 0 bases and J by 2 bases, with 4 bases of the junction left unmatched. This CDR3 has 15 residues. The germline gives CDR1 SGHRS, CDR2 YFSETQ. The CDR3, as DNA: TGCGCCAGCAGCTTGGTAAGGGGGCGGCAAGAGACCCAGTACTTC. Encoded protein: CASSLVRGRQETQYF.

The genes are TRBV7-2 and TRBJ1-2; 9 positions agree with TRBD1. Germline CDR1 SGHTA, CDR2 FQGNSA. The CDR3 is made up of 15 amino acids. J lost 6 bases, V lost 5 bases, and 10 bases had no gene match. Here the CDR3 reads CASSLQTQGADGYTF. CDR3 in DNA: TGTGCCAGCAGCCTCCAAACACAGGGGGCAGATGGCTACACCTTC.

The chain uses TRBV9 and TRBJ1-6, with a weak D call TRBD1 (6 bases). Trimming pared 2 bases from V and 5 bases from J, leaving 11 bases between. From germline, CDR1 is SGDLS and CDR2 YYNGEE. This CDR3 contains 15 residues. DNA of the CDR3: TGTGCCAGCAGCGTTGGGGGGGCCGATAATTCACCCCTCCACTTT. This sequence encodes CASSVGGADNSPLHF.

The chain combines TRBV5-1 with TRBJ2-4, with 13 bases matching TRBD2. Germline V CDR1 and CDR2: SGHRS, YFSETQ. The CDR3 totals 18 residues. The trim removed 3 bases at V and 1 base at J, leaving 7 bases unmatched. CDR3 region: CASSYTSGGALAKNIQYF. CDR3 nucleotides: TGCGCCAGCAGCTACACTAGCGGGGGGGCCCTGGCCAAAAACATTCAGTACTTC.

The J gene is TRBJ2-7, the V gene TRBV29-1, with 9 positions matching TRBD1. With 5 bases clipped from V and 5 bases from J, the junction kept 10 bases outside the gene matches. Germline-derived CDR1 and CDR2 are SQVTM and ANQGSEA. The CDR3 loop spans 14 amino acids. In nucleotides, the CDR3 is TGCAGCGTTTTGGGACAGGGAGGTAGGGACGAGCAGTACTTC. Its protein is CSVLGQGGRDEQYF.

In DNA form, the CDR3 reads TGCAGCGTTGAAGATCTAAGAGGAAAACTGTTTTTT. This translates into CSVEDLRGKLFF. The V and J genes are TRBV29-1 and TRBJ1-4; D not certain. Trimming shortened V by 0 bases and J by 10 bases, and 9 bases separated the two germline ends. From germline, CDR1 is SQVTM and CDR2 ANQGSEA. The CDR3 is 12 amino acids.

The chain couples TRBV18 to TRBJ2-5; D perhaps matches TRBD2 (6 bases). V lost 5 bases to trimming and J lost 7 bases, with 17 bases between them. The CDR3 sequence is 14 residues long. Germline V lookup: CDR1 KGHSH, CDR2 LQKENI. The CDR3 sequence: CASSGSRDSVTQYF. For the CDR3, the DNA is TGTGCCAGCTCAGGGAGTAGGGACTCCGTGACCCAGTACTTC.

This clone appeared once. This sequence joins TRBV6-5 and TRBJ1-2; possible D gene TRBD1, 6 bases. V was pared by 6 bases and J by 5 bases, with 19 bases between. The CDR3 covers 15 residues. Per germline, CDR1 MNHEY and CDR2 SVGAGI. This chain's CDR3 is CASREPGQPYYGYTF. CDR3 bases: TGTGCCAGCAGAGAGCCAGGACAGCCCTATTATGGCTACACCTTC.

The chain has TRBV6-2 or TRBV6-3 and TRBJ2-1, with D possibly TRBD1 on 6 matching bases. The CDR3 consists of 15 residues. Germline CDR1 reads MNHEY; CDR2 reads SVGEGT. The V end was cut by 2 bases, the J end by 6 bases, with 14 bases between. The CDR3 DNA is TGTGCCAGCAGTTACGCAGGGGAGACATTCAATGAGCAGTTCTTC. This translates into CASSYAGETFNEQFF.

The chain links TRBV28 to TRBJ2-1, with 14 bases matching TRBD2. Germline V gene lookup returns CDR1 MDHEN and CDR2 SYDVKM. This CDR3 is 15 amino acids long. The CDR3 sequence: CATLRGLAGVMEQFF. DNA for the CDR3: TGTGCGACTCTGAGGGGACTAGCGGGGGTTATGGAGCAGTTCTTC.

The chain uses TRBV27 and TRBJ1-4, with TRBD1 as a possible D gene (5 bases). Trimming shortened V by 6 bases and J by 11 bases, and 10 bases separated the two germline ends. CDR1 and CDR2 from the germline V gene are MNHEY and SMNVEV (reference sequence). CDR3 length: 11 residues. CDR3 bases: TGTGCCAGCAGCGGGGGTCGCAAACTGTTTTTT. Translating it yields CASSGGRKLFF.